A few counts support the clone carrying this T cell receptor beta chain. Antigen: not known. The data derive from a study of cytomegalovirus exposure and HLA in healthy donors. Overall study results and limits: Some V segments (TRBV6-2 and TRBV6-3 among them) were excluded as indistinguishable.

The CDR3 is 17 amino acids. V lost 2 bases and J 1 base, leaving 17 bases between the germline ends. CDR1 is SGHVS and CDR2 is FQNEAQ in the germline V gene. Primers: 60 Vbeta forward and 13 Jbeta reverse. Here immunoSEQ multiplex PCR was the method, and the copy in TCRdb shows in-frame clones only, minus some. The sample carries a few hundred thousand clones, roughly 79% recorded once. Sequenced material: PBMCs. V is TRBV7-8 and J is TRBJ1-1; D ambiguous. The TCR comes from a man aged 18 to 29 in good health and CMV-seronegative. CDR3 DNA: TGTGCCAGCAGCTTATTGAGCCTCATTAGTGGGAACACTGAAGCTTTCTTT. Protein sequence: CASSLLSLISGNTEAFF.